Sequencing of this TCR beta chain was carried out in a study of blood T cell repertoires in COVID-19. Whole-study context: From T cells, B-cell-depleted T cells, or PBMCs came the material, which was cDNA or gDNA.

Here immunoSEQ multiplex PCR was the method, and the copy in TCRdb shows in-frame clones only, minus some. In the table there are some 150,000 clones, 78% of which are singletons. Germline lookup yields CDR1 LNHDA and CDR2 SQIVND (reference sequence). This CDR3 comprises 15 residues. V lost 6 bases to trimming and J lost 8 bases; unmatched junction nucleotides: 10. This clonotype was sampled from a man older than 75 with acute or convalescent COVID-19. The specimen was peripheral blood. This rearrangement joins TRBV19 to TRBJ1-4, with 9 bases matching TRBD1. The CDR3 is CASSQTGQGGEKLFF. CDR3 nucleotides: TGTGCCAGTAGCCAAACGGGACAGGGAGGCGAAAAACTGTTTTTT.